This entry is about one T cell receptor beta chain. The source of the sample is a study of blood T cells in healthy people across ages. The use of a sample-barcoded 5' primer and a J-beta primer mix characterized a second PCR of roughly 6 to 11 cycles. Through a template-switch adaptor with 12 random nucleotides, each cDNA molecule received a tag. TCRdb recomputed calls from the 5' RACE reads with MiXCR, one row per CDR3 protein. The repertoire consists of approximately 1,000,000 distinct CDR3 sequences, with 45% occurring once and the leading ten covering 15% to 20%. Trimming removed 4 bases from V and 0 bases from J, with 16 bases in between. The CDR3 runs to 17 residues. The germline V gene has CDR1 ENHRY and CDR2 SYGVKD.

The source of this sequence is a woman in her sixties in good health. The sequenced sample was blood. The V and J genes are TRBV10-3 and TRBJ1-3; tentatively, D is TRBD1 (6 bases). CDR3 in DNA: TGTGCCATCAGTGGGACGGGGGCTGGGACCTCTGGAAACACCATATATTTT. This translates into CAISGTGAGTSGNTIYF.